Listed below are T cell receptor beta chains from one sample, sequenced in a study of T cells in Graves' hyperthyroidism and ophthalmopathy. MiXCR was run by TCRdb on the multiplex PCR reads, yielding one entry per CDR3 protein. The sample includes hundreds of thousands of distinct CDR3 sequences, more than 14% of them seen just once. The sample comprised blood. The receptors were gathered from a woman aged 50 to 65 with Graves' ophthalmopathy. CDR3s include the opening cysteine and the closing phenylalanine or tryptophan. The order of the fields is D gene, clone size, J gene, V gene, CDR3 DNA, CDR3 protein. A D gene is named only where the DNA matches it firmly. Clone size is not always given. Where it is, it says once, few, many or a class for expanded clones.

d_gene: -
abundance: many
j_gene: TRBJ2-3
v_gene: TRBV28
CDR3nt: TGTGCCAGCAGGAGACAGCTCACAGATACGCAGTATTTT
CDR3aa: CASRRQLTDTQYF

d_gene: -
abundance: large
j_gene: TRBJ2-1
v_gene: TRBV7-9
CDR3nt: TGTGCCAGCAGCTTAATCGGTGTGAGTACCTACAATGAGCAGTTCTTC
CDR3aa: CASSLIGVSTYNEQFF

d_gene: TRBD2
abundance: -
j_gene: TRBJ2-1
v_gene: TRBV7-7
CDR3nt: TGTGCTAGCAGTCAGGGTTCAGCGGGGCTTTTTGGTGAGCAGTTCTTC
CDR3aa: CASSQGSAGLFGEQFF

d_gene: -
abundance: many
j_gene: TRBJ2-7
v_gene: TRBV6-1
CDR3nt: TGTGCCAGCAGTTACGCGGGGCAGACCTCCTACGAGCAGTACTTC
CDR3aa: CASSYAGQTSYEQYF

d_gene: TRBD2
abundance: -
j_gene: TRBJ2-3
v_gene: TRBV27
CDR3nt: TGTGCCAGTAGAGCCATAGCGGGCAACACAGATACGCAGTATTTT
CDR3aa: CASRAIAGNTDTQYF

d_gene: TRBD1
abundance: many
j_gene: TRBJ1-5
v_gene: TRBV27
CDR3nt: TGTGCCAGCAGTTTTGGCAAAGGGGGCCCCGTCGAAAATAGCAATCAGCCCCAGCATTTT
CDR3aa: CASSFGKGGPVENSNQPQHF

d_gene: TRBD2
abundance: many
j_gene: TRBJ2-3
v_gene: TRBV20-1
CDR3nt: TGCAGTGCTAGAGAAACTAGCGGGAGAGGGACAGATACGCAGTATTTT
CDR3aa: CSARETSGRGTDTQYF

d_gene: -
abundance: -
j_gene: TRBJ2-5
v_gene: TRBV5-5
CDR3nt: TGTGCCAGCAGCCCACGGACACTCGCCCGCCAAGAGACCCAGTACTTC
CDR3aa: CASSPRTLARQETQYF

d_gene: TRBD2
abundance: -
j_gene: TRBJ2-5
v_gene: TRBV20-1
CDR3nt: TGCAGTGCTAGGCCCGGGACTAGCGGGAGGGCCTTCGAGACCCAGTACTTC
CDR3aa: CSARPGTSGRAFETQYF

d_gene: -
abundance: many
j_gene: TRBJ2-1
v_gene: TRBV20-1
CDR3nt: TGCAGTGCTAGAGGCAGAGACAGCTACTCCTACAATGAGCAGTTCTTC
CDR3aa: CSARGRDSYSYNEQFF

d_gene: -
abundance: -
j_gene: TRBJ2-2
v_gene: TRBV20-1
CDR3nt: TGCAGTGCTAGAGATACGGCCTCGTGGGCCGGGGAGCTGTTTTTT
CDR3aa: CSARDTASWAGELFF

d_gene: TRBD1
abundance: many
j_gene: TRBJ1-6
v_gene: TRBV6-5
CDR3nt: TGTGCCAGCAGTTACCACCAGGGGGTTAGTCATTCACCCCTCCACTTT
CDR3aa: CASSYHQGVSHSPLHF

d_gene: TRBD2
abundance: few
j_gene: TRBJ2-3
v_gene: TRBV6-2/TRBV6-3
CDR3nt: TGTGCCAGCAGATCCGCGGGAGAAGATACGCAGTATTTT
CDR3aa: CASRSAGEDTQYF

d_gene: -
abundance: -
j_gene: TRBJ2-3
v_gene: TRBV29-1
CDR3nt: TGCAGCGTCCACACAGATACGCAGTATTTT
CDR3aa: CSVHTDTQYF

d_gene: -
abundance: few
j_gene: TRBJ2-3
v_gene: TRBV28
CDR3nt: TGTGCCAGCAGTGTCCAGGCAGATACGCAGTATTTT
CDR3aa: CASSVQADTQYF

d_gene: -
abundance: many
j_gene: TRBJ2-3
v_gene: TRBV7-9
CDR3nt: TGTGCCAGCAGAGGAAGCCTCTCTTCAAGGATGGGCACAGATACGCAGTATTTT
CDR3aa: CASRGSLSSRMGTDTQYF

d_gene: TRBD2
abundance: many
j_gene: TRBJ2-7
v_gene: TRBV5-6
CDR3nt: TGTGCCAGCAGCTTGATAGCGGGAGGGCTTCGGTACGAGCAGTACTTC
CDR3aa: CASSLIAGGLRYEQYF

d_gene: -
abundance: many
j_gene: TRBJ1-2
v_gene: TRBV28
CDR3nt: TGTGCCAGCAGTTCTGACGTTGCGGGGCTCGTCCATGGCTACACCTTC
CDR3aa: CASSSDVAGLVHGYTF

d_gene: -
abundance: -
j_gene: TRBJ2-3
v_gene: TRBV2
CDR3nt: TGTGCCAGCAGTGATGGGACAAGCAAGAGCACAGATACGCAGTATTTT
CDR3aa: CASSDGTSKSTDTQYF

d_gene: -
abundance: -
j_gene: TRBJ1-3
v_gene: TRBV15
CDR3nt: TGTGCCACCAGGGACACATACTCTGGAAACACCATATATTTT
CDR3aa: CATRDTYSGNTIYF

d_gene: -
abundance: few
j_gene: TRBJ2-5
v_gene: TRBV5-1
CDR3nt: TGCGCCAGCAGCCCCCAGGGGACGACCCAGTACTTC
CDR3aa: CASSPQGTTQYF

d_gene: -
abundance: many
j_gene: TRBJ2-5
v_gene: TRBV30
CDR3nt: TGTGCCTGGAGTGTAAGGGAGACCCAGTACTTC
CDR3aa: CAWSVRETQYF

d_gene: -
abundance: many
j_gene: TRBJ1-1
v_gene: TRBV20-1
CDR3nt: TGCAGTGCCCCGACGCTGAACACTGAAGCTTTCTTT
CDR3aa: CSAPTLNTEAFF

d_gene: TRBD2
abundance: many
j_gene: TRBJ2-7
v_gene: TRBV28
CDR3nt: TGTGCCAGCAGTTTATGGGGGGGACTAGCGGGGGTTTTCTACGAGCAGTACTTC
CDR3aa: CASSLWGGLAGVFYEQYF

d_gene: -
abundance: many
j_gene: TRBJ2-1
v_gene: TRBV5-1
CDR3nt: TGCGCCAGCAGCCCATTAGCGGCGAGCTCCTACAATGAGCAGTTCTTC
CDR3aa: CASSPLAASSYNEQFF

d_gene: -
abundance: -
j_gene: TRBJ1-3
v_gene: TRBV30
CDR3nt: TGTGCCTGGAGTCAAAATGGAAACACCATATATTTT
CDR3aa: CAWSQNGNTIYF

d_gene: -
abundance: many
j_gene: TRBJ1-2
v_gene: TRBV12-3/TRBV12-4
CDR3nt: TGTGCCAGCACCAGGGACTCGAGGTATGGCTACACCTTC
CDR3aa: CASTRDSRYGYTF

d_gene: TRBD2
abundance: many
j_gene: TRBJ2-1
v_gene: TRBV11-2
CDR3nt: TGTGCCAGCAGCATGACCCTAGCGGGAGGGTACAATGAGCAGTTCTTC
CDR3aa: CASSMTLAGGYNEQFF

d_gene: TRBD2
abundance: many
j_gene: TRBJ2-1
v_gene: TRBV2
CDR3nt: TGTGCCAGCAGTGAAACTAGCGGGAGGCATGAGCAGTTCTTC
CDR3aa: CASSETSGRHEQFF

d_gene: TRBD2
abundance: many
j_gene: TRBJ2-1
v_gene: TRBV24-1
CDR3nt: TGTGCCACCAGTGATCCCCGAGGTAGCGGGACCCCCATTGAGCAGTTCTTC
CDR3aa: CATSDPRGSGTPIEQFF

d_gene: -
abundance: -
j_gene: TRBJ1-5
v_gene: TRBV12-3/TRBV12-4
CDR3nt: TGTGCCAGCAGTTCCCAGGGTACGGGCAATCAGCCCCAGCATTTT
CDR3aa: CASSSQGTGNQPQHF

d_gene: -
abundance: -
j_gene: TRBJ1-1
v_gene: TRBV5-4
CDR3nt: TGTGCCAGCAGCTTTAGACCGGGAAACACTGAAGCTTTCTTT
CDR3aa: CASSFRPGNTEAFF

d_gene: TRBD1
abundance: -
j_gene: TRBJ2-6
v_gene: TRBV27
CDR3nt: TGTGCCAGCAGTCGGGACAGGGGATTCTCTGGGGCCAACGTCCTGACTTTC
CDR3aa: CASSRDRGFSGANVLTF

d_gene: -
abundance: many
j_gene: TRBJ1-2
v_gene: TRBV6-1
CDR3nt: TGTGCCAGCAGTATGAATATGGAAGGGACTACTAACTATGGCTACACCTTC
CDR3aa: CASSMNMEGTTNYGYTF

d_gene: -
abundance: few
j_gene: TRBJ1-3
v_gene: TRBV10-3
CDR3nt: TGTGCCATCAGGTCGGATGTCTCTGGAAACACCATATATTTT
CDR3aa: CAIRSDVSGNTIYF

d_gene: -
abundance: -
j_gene: TRBJ2-1
v_gene: TRBV9
CDR3nt: TGTGCCAGCAGCGCCACCACGGGAGACCGAGACAATGAGCAGTTCTTC
CDR3aa: CASSATTGDRDNEQFF

d_gene: -
abundance: -
j_gene: TRBJ2-7
v_gene: TRBV10-3
CDR3nt: TGTGCCATCAGTGAGGGGCCCTTTAGCTACGAGCAGTACTTC
CDR3aa: CAISEGPFSYEQYF

d_gene: TRBD2
abundance: many
j_gene: TRBJ2-1
v_gene: TRBV7-2
CDR3nt: TGTGCCAGCAGCTCCTCGGTCGTGAGCGGGGGGGGCAATGAGCAGTTCTTC
CDR3aa: CASSSSVVSGGGNEQFF

d_gene: TRBD2
abundance: many
j_gene: TRBJ2-1
v_gene: TRBV29-1
CDR3nt: TGCAGCGTTGGGCGGGAGTCGACCGATGAGCAGTTCTTC
CDR3aa: CSVGRESTDEQFF

d_gene: TRBD1
abundance: -
j_gene: TRBJ1-2
v_gene: TRBV29-1
CDR3nt: TGCAGCGTTGATCGCGTCACGACAGGGAGGACTGGCTACACCTTC
CDR3aa: CSVDRVTTGRTGYTF

d_gene: -
abundance: -
j_gene: TRBJ2-5
v_gene: TRBV7-9
CDR3nt: TGTGCCAGCAGCTTAATGGGAGGAGAGACCCAGTACTTC
CDR3aa: CASSLMGGETQYF

d_gene: TRBD1
abundance: few
j_gene: TRBJ1-4
v_gene: TRBV2
CDR3nt: TGTGCCGGCAGTGAAGCGGACAGGGGCCATGAAAAACTGTTTTTT
CDR3aa: CAGSEADRGHEKLFF

d_gene: -
abundance: many
j_gene: TRBJ1-2
v_gene: TRBV30
CDR3nt: TGTGCCTGGAGTGCGCTCTATGGCTACACCTTC
CDR3aa: CAWSALYGYTF

d_gene: -
abundance: many
j_gene: TRBJ2-7
v_gene: TRBV27
CDR3nt: TGTGCCAGCAGAAAAACAGGGAATAGGCTAGGTTACTACGAGCAGTACTTC
CDR3aa: CASRKTGNRLGYYEQYF

d_gene: -
abundance: many
j_gene: TRBJ2-1
v_gene: TRBV20-1
CDR3nt: TGCAGTGCTAGAGATCACAGGTTAGCGAATGAGCAGTTCTTC
CDR3aa: CSARDHRLANEQFF

d_gene: -
abundance: many
j_gene: TRBJ2-7
v_gene: TRBV29-1
CDR3nt: TGCAGCGTTGGGAGGGGGGCCGCGGCCGCTAACGAGCAGTACTTC
CDR3aa: CSVGRGAAAANEQYF

d_gene: -
abundance: -
j_gene: TRBJ2-7
v_gene: TRBV7-3
CDR3nt: TGTGCCAGCAGTCCGGGACTCCACTACGAGCAGTGCTTC
CDR3aa: CASSPGLHYEQCF

d_gene: -
abundance: -
j_gene: TRBJ2-7
v_gene: TRBV20-1
CDR3nt: TGCAGTGCTAAGGGCACCACCTACGAGCAGTACTTC
CDR3aa: CSAKGTTYEQYF

d_gene: -
abundance: -
j_gene: TRBJ1-6
v_gene: TRBV5-4
CDR3nt: TGTGCCAGCAGCTTCGTCCGCTCACCCCTCCACTTT
CDR3aa: CASSFVRSPLHF

d_gene: -
abundance: many
j_gene: TRBJ2-7
v_gene: TRBV11-1
CDR3nt: TGTGCCAGCAGCGAGTGGGACCGCTCCTACGAGCAGTACTTC
CDR3aa: CASSEWDRSYEQYF

d_gene: -
abundance: many
j_gene: TRBJ1-5
v_gene: TRBV6-2/TRBV6-3
CDR3nt: TGTGCCAGCAGTTACTTTAGGAATCAGCCCCAGCATTTT
CDR3aa: CASSYFRNQPQHF

d_gene: -
abundance: -
j_gene: TRBJ2-1
v_gene: TRBV10-3
CDR3nt: TGTGCCATCAGTTCATTAGCGGATGAGCAGTTCTTC
CDR3aa: CAISSLADEQFF

d_gene: TRBD1
abundance: many
j_gene: TRBJ1-1
v_gene: TRBV3-1
CDR3nt: TGTGCCAGCAGCCCAAGACAGGGGTTCACTGAAGCTTTCTTT
CDR3aa: CASSPRQGFTEAFF

d_gene: -
abundance: few
j_gene: TRBJ1-1
v_gene: TRBV6-2/TRBV6-3
CDR3nt: TGTGCCAGCATTCCCTTTATGAACACTGAAGCTTTCTTT
CDR3aa: CASIPFMNTEAFF

d_gene: TRBD2
abundance: few
j_gene: TRBJ2-1
v_gene: TRBV5-1
CDR3nt: TGCGCCAGCAGCTTGTACAGCGGGAGTCTTAATGAGCAGTTCTTC
CDR3aa: CASSLYSGSLNEQFF

d_gene: TRBD1
abundance: -
j_gene: TRBJ2-2
v_gene: TRBV25-1
CDR3nt: TGTGCCAGCAGTGGCCGGGACAGGGGGACAAACACCGGGGAGCTGTTTTTT
CDR3aa: CASSGRDRGTNTGELFF

d_gene: TRBD1
abundance: many
j_gene: TRBJ1-1
v_gene: TRBV7-2
CDR3nt: TGTGCCAGCAGCTTAAGGGGGCAGACGAACACTGAAGCTTTCTTT
CDR3aa: CASSLRGQTNTEAFF

d_gene: -
abundance: many
j_gene: TRBJ2-7
v_gene: TRBV20-1
CDR3nt: TGCAGTGCTAGATCAGGGAGAGGGTACGAGCAGTACTTC
CDR3aa: CSARSGRGYEQYF

d_gene: -
abundance: many
j_gene: TRBJ2-5
v_gene: TRBV20-1
CDR3nt: TGCAGTGCTAGAGATTGGGGGGAGACCCAGTACTTC
CDR3aa: CSARDWGETQYF